These T cell receptor beta chains were read from a single sample in a study of CXCR3-negative and CXCR3-positive naive CD8 T cells. Using the 5' RACE reads, TCRdb records one entry per CDR3 protein without DNA. The sample data list about 40,000 distinct CDR3 sequences. Sequencing used memory CD8+ T cells from blood. The receptors stem from a human donor in good health. Some clones in this sample may be carry-over from other donors' samples. The CDR3 runs from the conserved cysteine through the conserved F or W. Some rows mark clone size as missing; the rest say once, few, many or name a class of expanded clone.

v_gene,j_gene,len,abundance,CDR3aa
TRBV9,TRBJ1-1,14,.,CASSVKGEYTEAFF
TRBV4-3,TRBJ1-1,15,.,CASSQDMGANTEAFF
TRBV27,TRBJ2-3,14,.,CASRPLTGWDTQYF
TRBV3-1,TRBJ2-2,14,.,CASSQEGIPGELFF
TRBV12-2,TRBJ2-5,16,.,CASRLVGDREQETQYF
TRBV7-9,TRBJ1-4,14,.,CASSSSQFNEKLFF
TRBV20-1,TRBJ2-7,14,.,CSAYRDRLYYEQYF
TRBV11-2,TRBJ2-5,15,.,CASSPGQTYKETQYF
TRBV7-2,TRBJ2-5,15,.,CASSHGTSGEETQYF
TRBV7-9,TRBJ1-1,13,.,CASSPELNTEAFF
TRBV20-1,TRBJ2-1,14,.,CSADLNNTGNEQFF
TRBV5-4,TRBJ1-1,16,.,CASSLELGGMNTEAFF
TRBV25-1,TRBJ2-1,12,medium-sized,CASSLILGEQFF
TRBV29-1,TRBJ2-5,15,.,CSVDRLLAGEETQYF
TRBV7-9,TRBJ2-7,14,.,CASSRDMLSYEQYF
TRBV4-1,TRBJ2-1,15,large,CASSQIIRTHNEQFF
TRBV4-1,TRBJ2-1,17,.,CASSRGTGSFSYNEQFF
TRBV4-3,TRBJ2-2,14,.,CASSRGGSTGELFF